The rows below give T cell receptor beta chains drawn from one sample of a study of cytotoxic CD8 clonotypes in ibrutinib-treated CLL. Using immunoSEQ multiplex PCR, the repertoire was profiled, and TCRdb retains in-frame clones only, with some absent. Of around 60,000 clones in the sample, approximately 75% were seen once. Here the sequenced sample was PBMCs, taken after 12 months of ibrutinib treatment. These receptors were obtained from a human donor with chronic lymphocytic leukemia. Both conserved end residues are part of each CDR3. A D gene is named only where the DNA matches it firmly. Not every row has a clone size; where given, it reads once, few, many or a size class.

CDR3 length	V gene	clone size	D gene	J gene	CDR3 DNA	CDR3 protein
16	TRBV7-2	NA	TRBD2	TRBJ2-7	TGTGCCAGCAGCTTAGATGGGACTAGCGGGAGTAACGAGCAGTACTTC	CASSLDGTSGSNEQYF
12	TRBV30	NA	TRBD1	TRBJ2-7	TGTGCCTGGGAGCAGGGGGCGTACGAGCAGTACTTC	CAWEQGAYEQYF
13	TRBV7-9	NA	NA	TRBJ2-5	TGTGCCAGCAGCTTTTCGCATCAAGAGACCCAGTACTTC	CASSFSHQETQYF
16	TRBV18	NA	NA	TRBJ2-2	TGTGCCAGCTCAGTACAGGGATTAATGAACACCGGGGAGCTGTTTTTT	CASSVQGLMNTGELFF
15	TRBV28	NA	TRBD2	TRBJ2-3	TGTGCCAGCAGCCCCCGAAGCGGGAGCTGGGATACGCAGTATTTT	CASSPRSGSWDTQYF
14	TRBV5-8	NA	NA	TRBJ1-5	TGTGCCAGCAGGCGGTACAGGGGCAATCAGCCCCAGCATTTT	CASRRYRGNQPQHF
14	TRBV6-5	once	TRBD2	TRBJ2-7	TGTGCCAGCAGGGAGCGGGACCCTCCCTACGAGCAGTACTTC	CASRERDPPYEQYF
16	TRBV19	few	TRBD1	TRBJ1-1	TGTGCCAGTAGTAGGTTGGGACAGCGAGGGAGCACTGAAGCTTTCTTT	CASSRLGQRGSTEAFF
14	TRBV27	NA	NA	TRBJ1-1	TGTGCCAGCAGTTTGGGGGGTGGTATCACTGAAGCTTTCTTT	CASSLGGGITEAFF
15	TRBV4-1	NA	NA	TRBJ1-1	TGCGCCAGCAGCCAAGAGCCGGGAGCGGGCACTGAAGCTTTCTTT	CASSQEPGAGTEAFF
11	TRBV6-1	NA	NA	TRBJ2-7	TGTGCCAGCAGTCGCAGGGGCGAGCAGTACTTC	CASSRRGEQYF
15	TRBV6-5	NA	NA	TRBJ2-7	TGTGCCAGCAGTTACTCATCTGGCAGGGGGGACGAGCAGTACTTC	CASSYSSGRGDEQYF
16	TRBV4-1	NA	NA	TRBJ2-7	TGCGCCAGCAGCCAAGAAGGCGGGGCGACTGTCTACGAGCAGTACTTC	CASSQEGGATVYEQYF
18	TRBV27	medium-sized	TRBD2	TRBJ2-7	TGTGCCAGCAGTTTACCAACGTTTAGCGGGAGTGGAACCTACGAGCAGTACTTC	CASSLPTFSGSGTYEQYF
13	TRBV5-4	NA	NA	TRBJ2-5	TGTGCCAGCAGCGATCACGTGATTGAGACCCAGTACTTC	CASSDHVIETQYF
13	TRBV2	few	NA	TRBJ2-2	TGTGCCTGCCGGGGTCGGAACACCGGGGAGCTGTTTTTT	CACRGRNTGELFF
17	TRBV18	NA	NA	TRBJ2-3	TGTGCCAGCTCACCGCCAGGGGCGGCGAGATTCACAGATACGCAGTATTTT	CASSPPGAARFTDTQYF
15	TRBV5-1	NA	TRBD1	TRBJ2-7	TGCGCCAGCAGCTCCGCGACAGGGAGTTCCTACGAGCAGTACTTC	CASSSATGSSYEQYF